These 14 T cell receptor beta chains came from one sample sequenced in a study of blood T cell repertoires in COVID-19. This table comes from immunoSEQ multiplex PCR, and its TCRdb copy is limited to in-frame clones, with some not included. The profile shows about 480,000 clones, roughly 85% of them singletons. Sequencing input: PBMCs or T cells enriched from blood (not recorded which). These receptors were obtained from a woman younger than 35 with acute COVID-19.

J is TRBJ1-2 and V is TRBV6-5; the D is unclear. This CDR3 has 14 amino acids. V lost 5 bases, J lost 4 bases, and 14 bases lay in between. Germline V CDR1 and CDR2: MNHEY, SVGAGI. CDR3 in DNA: TGTGCCAGCAGTCGAGGAACCCTCACCTATGGCTACACCTTC. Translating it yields CASSRGTLTYGYTF.

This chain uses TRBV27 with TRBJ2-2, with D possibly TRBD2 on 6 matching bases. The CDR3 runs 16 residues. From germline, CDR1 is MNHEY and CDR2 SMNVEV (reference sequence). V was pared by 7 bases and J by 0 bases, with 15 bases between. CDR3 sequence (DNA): TGTGCCAGCACACCCCAAGTAGCGGCGAACACCGGGGAGCTGTTTTTT. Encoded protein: CASTPQVAANTGELFF.

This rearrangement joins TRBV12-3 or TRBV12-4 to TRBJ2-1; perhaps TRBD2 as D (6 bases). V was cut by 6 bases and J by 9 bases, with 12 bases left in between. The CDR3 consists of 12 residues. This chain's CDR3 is CASRREGLEQFF. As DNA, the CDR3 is TGTGCCAGCAGGAGAGAGGGACTTGAGCAGTTCTTC.

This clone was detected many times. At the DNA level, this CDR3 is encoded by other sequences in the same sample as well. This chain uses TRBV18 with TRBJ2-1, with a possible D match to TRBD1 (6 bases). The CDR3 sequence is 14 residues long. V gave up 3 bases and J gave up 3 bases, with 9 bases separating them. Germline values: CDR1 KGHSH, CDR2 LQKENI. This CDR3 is CASSPTGFYNEQFF. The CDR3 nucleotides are TGTGCCAGCTCACCCACAGGGTTCTACAATGAGCAGTTCTTC. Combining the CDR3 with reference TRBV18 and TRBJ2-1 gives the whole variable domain NAGVMQNPRHLVRRRGQEARLRCSPMKGHSHVYWYRQLPEEGLKFMVYLQKENIIDESGMPKERFSAEFPKEGPSILRIQQVVRGDSAAYFCASSPTGFYNEQFFGPGTRLTVL.

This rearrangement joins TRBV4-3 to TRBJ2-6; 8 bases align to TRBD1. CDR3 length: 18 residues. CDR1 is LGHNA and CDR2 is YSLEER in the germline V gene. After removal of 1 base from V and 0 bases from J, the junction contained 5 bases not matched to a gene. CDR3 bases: TGCGCCAGCAGCCAAGCGTGGGGACAGGACTCTGGGGCCAACGTCCTGACTTTC. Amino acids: CASSQAWGQDSGANVLTF.

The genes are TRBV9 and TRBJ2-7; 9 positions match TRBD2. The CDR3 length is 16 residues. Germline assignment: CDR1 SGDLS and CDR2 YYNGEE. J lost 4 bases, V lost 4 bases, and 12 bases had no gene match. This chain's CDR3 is CASSRTLAGEGYEQYF. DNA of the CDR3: TGTGCCAGCAGCCGCACATTAGCGGGAGAAGGGTACGAGCAGTACTTC.

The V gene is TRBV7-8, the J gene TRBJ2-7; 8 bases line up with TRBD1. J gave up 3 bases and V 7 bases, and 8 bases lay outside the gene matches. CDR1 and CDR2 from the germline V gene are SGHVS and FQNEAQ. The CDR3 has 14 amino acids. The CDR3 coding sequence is TGTGCCAGCACCCGTCCCGGGACAGGCTACGAGCAGTACTTC. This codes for CASTRPGTGYEQYF.

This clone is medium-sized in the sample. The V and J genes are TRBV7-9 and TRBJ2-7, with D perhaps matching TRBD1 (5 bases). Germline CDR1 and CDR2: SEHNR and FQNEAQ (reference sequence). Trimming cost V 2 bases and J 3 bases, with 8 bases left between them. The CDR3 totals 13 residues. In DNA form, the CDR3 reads TGTGCCAGCAGCTTAACGACAGTCTACGAGCAGTACTTC. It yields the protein CASSLTTVYEQYF.

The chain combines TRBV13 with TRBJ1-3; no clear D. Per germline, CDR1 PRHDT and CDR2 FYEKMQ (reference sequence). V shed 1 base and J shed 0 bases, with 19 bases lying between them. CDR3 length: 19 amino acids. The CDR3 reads CASSLVPKQLSSSGNTIYF. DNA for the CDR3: TGTGCCAGCAGCTTAGTGCCCAAACAGTTAAGTAGCTCTGGAAACACCATATATTTT. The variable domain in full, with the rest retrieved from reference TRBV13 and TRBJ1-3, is AAGVIQSPRHLIKEKRETATLKCYPIPRHDTVYWYQQGPGQDPQFLISFYEKMQSDKGSIPDRFSAQQFSDYHSELNMSSLELGDSALYFCASSLVPKQLSSSGNTIYFGEGSWLTVV.

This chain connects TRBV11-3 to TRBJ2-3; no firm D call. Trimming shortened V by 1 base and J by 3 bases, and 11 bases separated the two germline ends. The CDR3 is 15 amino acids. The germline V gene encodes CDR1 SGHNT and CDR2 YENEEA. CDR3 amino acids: CASSLAAGKTDTQYF. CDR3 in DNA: TGTGCCAGCAGCTTAGCGGCAGGCAAAACAGATACGCAGTATTTT. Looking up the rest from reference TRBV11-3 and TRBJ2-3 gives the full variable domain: EAGVVQSPRYKIIEKKQPVAFWCNPISGHNTLYWYLQNLGQGPELLIRYENEEAVDDSQLPKDRFSAERLKGVDSTLKIQPAELGDSAVYLCASSLAAGKTDTQYFGPGTRLTVL.

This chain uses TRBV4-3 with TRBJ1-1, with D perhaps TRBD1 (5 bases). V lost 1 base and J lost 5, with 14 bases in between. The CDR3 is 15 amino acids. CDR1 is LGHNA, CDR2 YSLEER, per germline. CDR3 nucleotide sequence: TGCGCCAGCAGCCAAGTTTGGTGGGGGGGGACTGAAGCTTTCTTT. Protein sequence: CASSQVWWGGTEAFF.

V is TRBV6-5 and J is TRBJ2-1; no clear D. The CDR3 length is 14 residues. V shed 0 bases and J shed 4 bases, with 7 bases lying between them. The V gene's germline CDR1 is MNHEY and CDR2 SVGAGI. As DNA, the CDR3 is TGTGCCAGCAGTTACTCGAGTCTATACAATGAGCAGTTCTTC. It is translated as CASSYSSLYNEQFF.

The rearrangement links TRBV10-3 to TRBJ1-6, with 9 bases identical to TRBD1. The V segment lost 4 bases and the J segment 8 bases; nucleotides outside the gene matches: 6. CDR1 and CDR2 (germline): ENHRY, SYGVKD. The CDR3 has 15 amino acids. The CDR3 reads CAISGTGGWYSPLHF. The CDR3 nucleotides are TGTGCCATCAGTGGAACAGGGGGCTGGTATTCACCCCTCCACTTT.

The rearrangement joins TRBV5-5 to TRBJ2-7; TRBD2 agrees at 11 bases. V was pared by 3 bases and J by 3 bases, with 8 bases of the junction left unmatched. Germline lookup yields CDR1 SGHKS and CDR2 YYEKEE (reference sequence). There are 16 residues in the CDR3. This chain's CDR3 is CASSSSGTSGIYEQYF. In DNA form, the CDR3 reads TGTGCCAGCAGCTCCTCCGGGACTAGCGGAATCTACGAGCAGTACTTC. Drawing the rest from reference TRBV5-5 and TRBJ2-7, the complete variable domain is DAGVTQSPTHLIKTRGQQVTLRCSPISGHKSVSWYQQVLGQGPQFIFQYYEKEERGRGNFPDRFSARQFPNYSSELNVNALLLGDSALYLCASSSSGTSGIYEQYFGPGTRLTVT.